These T cell receptor beta chains were read from a single sample in a study of cytomegalovirus exposure and HLA in healthy donors. TCRdb keeps only in-frame clones here, not all; method: immunoSEQ multiplex PCR. Of tens of thousands of clones in the sample, 70% to 90% were seen once. The specimen sequenced was PBMCs. The receptors were sampled from a woman aged 30 to 39 in good health and CMV-seronegative. Each CDR3 is given with its conserved first and last residue. D genes are given only for firm matches. Not all rows give a size; the values are once, few, many and, for expanded clones, a class.

v_gene: TRBV5-1; j_gene: TRBJ1-2; d_gene: TRBD1; abundance: -; CDR3nt: TGCGCCAGCAGCGCTACAGGGGCTAGAAAGGATGGCTACACCTTC; CDR3aa: CASSATGARKDGYTF
v_gene: TRBV14; j_gene: TRBJ1-4; d_gene: -; abundance: once; CDR3nt: TGTGCCAGCAGCCCCCCAGGGTATGAAAAACTGTTTTTT; CDR3aa: CASSPPGYEKLFF
v_gene: TRBV11-2; j_gene: TRBJ1-1; d_gene: TRBD1; abundance: -; CDR3nt: TGTGCCAGCAGCTTCGACTACAGGGGTGGAAACACTGAAGCTTTCTTT; CDR3aa: CASSFDYRGGNTEAFF
v_gene: TRBV10-2; j_gene: TRBJ1-2; d_gene: -; abundance: -; CDR3nt: TGCGCCAGCAGTGAGGGACAAATCGGTGGCTACACCTTC; CDR3aa: CASSEGQIGGYTF
v_gene: TRBV9; j_gene: TRBJ2-3; d_gene: TRBD2; abundance: -; CDR3nt: TGTGCCAGCAGCGTAGGGACTAGCGGTAGCACAGATACGCAGTATTTT; CDR3aa: CASSVGTSGSTDTQYF
v_gene: TRBV25-1; j_gene: TRBJ2-6; d_gene: -; abundance: -; CDR3nt: TGTGCCAGCAGTGATCGCTCTGGGGCCAACGTCCTGACTTTC; CDR3aa: CASSDRSGANVLTF
v_gene: TRBV11-3; j_gene: TRBJ2-2; d_gene: -; abundance: once; CDR3nt: TGTGCCAGCAGCTCCGACAGAGCCGGGGAGCTGTTTTTT; CDR3aa: CASSSDRAGELFF
v_gene: TRBV6-4; j_gene: TRBJ1-1; d_gene: TRBD1; abundance: -; CDR3nt: TGTGCCAGCAGTGAATCTGGGACAGGGCTCAAAACTTTCTTT; CDR3aa: CASSESGTGLKTFF
v_gene: TRBV19; j_gene: TRBJ2-3; d_gene: TRBD1; abundance: -; CDR3nt: TGTGCCAGTAGTATTCCGGACAGGGGGTTCACAGATACGCAGTATTTT; CDR3aa: CASSIPDRGFTDTQYF
v_gene: TRBV6-5; j_gene: TRBJ1-2; d_gene: -; abundance: once; CDR3nt: TGTGCCAGCACCCCTACGGGGGGCCGGGGCTATGGCTACACCTTC; CDR3aa: CASTPTGGRGYGYTF
v_gene: TRBV5-1; j_gene: TRBJ2-3; d_gene: TRBD2; abundance: -; CDR3nt: TGCGCCAGCAGCTTGGGCGGGGGGGGCTTTCCCACAGATACGCAGTATTTT; CDR3aa: CASSLGGGGFPTDTQYF
v_gene: TRBV11-2; j_gene: TRBJ1-2; d_gene: TRBD1; abundance: -; CDR3nt: TGTGCCAGCAGCTTAGCCCCTCACAGGGGAATCAACTATGGCTACACCTTC; CDR3aa: CASSLAPHRGINYGYTF
v_gene: TRBV19; j_gene: TRBJ2-7; d_gene: -; abundance: few; CDR3nt: TGTGCCAGTAGTATAGGGCATATCTACGAGCAGTACTTC; CDR3aa: CASSIGHIYEQYF
v_gene: TRBV19; j_gene: TRBJ2-1; d_gene: TRBD2; abundance: -; CDR3nt: TGTGCCTCCCGAACTAGCGGGGGGTTCAATGAGCAGTTCTTC; CDR3aa: CASRTSGGFNEQFF
v_gene: TRBV4-3; j_gene: TRBJ2-5; d_gene: TRBD2; abundance: -; CDR3nt: TGCGCCAGCAGCCAAGATGGCGGGGGGGCGGAAGAGACCCAGTACTTC; CDR3aa: CASSQDGGGAEETQYF
v_gene: TRBV2; j_gene: TRBJ1-5; d_gene: -; abundance: -; CDR3nt: TGTGCCAGCAGTGACCTAACCTCGAATCAGCCCCAGCATTTT; CDR3aa: CASSDLTSNQPQHF
v_gene: TRBV10-3; j_gene: TRBJ2-1; d_gene: -; abundance: -; CDR3nt: TGTGCCATCAGCCCCCAATGGCCAAAGGGGGGGTCCAATGAGCAGTTCTTC; CDR3aa: CAISPQWPKGGSNEQFF
v_gene: TRBV11-3; j_gene: TRBJ1-3; d_gene: TRBD1; abundance: -; CDR3nt: TGTGCCAGCAGCGGGACAGGGGGTACAAGCTCTGGAAACACCATATATTTT; CDR3aa: CASSGTGGTSSGNTIYF
v_gene: TRBV27; j_gene: TRBJ1-4; d_gene: TRBD1; abundance: -; CDR3nt: TGTGCCAGCAGTTTAGCAGGGGGCCTCCCTAATGAAAAACTGTTTTTT; CDR3aa: CASSLAGGLPNEKLFF
v_gene: TRBV4-1; j_gene: TRBJ2-5; d_gene: -; abundance: -; CDR3nt: TGCGCCAGCAGCCAACCTGGGTCGGGGGAGACCCAGTACTTC; CDR3aa: CASSQPGSGETQYF
v_gene: TRBV10-3; j_gene: TRBJ2-2; d_gene: TRBD1; abundance: -; CDR3nt: TGTGCCATCAGTGGGCCGGGACAGGGAAACACCGGGGAGCTGTTTTTT; CDR3aa: CAISGPGQGNTGELFF
v_gene: TRBV7-2; j_gene: TRBJ1-2; d_gene: TRBD1; abundance: once; CDR3nt: TGTGCCAGCAGTTGGGGACAGGTCGGCTATGGCTACACCTTC; CDR3aa: CASSWGQVGYGYTF
v_gene: TRBV5-1; j_gene: TRBJ2-3; d_gene: TRBD1; abundance: -; CDR3nt: TGCGCCAGCAGCTACGGAAAAAATCCGGGACAGGGATATCCAGATACGCAGTATTTT; CDR3aa: CASSYGKNPGQGYPDTQYF
v_gene: TRBV6-1; j_gene: TRBJ2-2; d_gene: TRBD2; abundance: -; CDR3nt: TGTGCCAGCACCGATTGGTGGGGGGGTATCGGGGAGCTGTTTTTT; CDR3aa: CASTDWWGGIGELFF